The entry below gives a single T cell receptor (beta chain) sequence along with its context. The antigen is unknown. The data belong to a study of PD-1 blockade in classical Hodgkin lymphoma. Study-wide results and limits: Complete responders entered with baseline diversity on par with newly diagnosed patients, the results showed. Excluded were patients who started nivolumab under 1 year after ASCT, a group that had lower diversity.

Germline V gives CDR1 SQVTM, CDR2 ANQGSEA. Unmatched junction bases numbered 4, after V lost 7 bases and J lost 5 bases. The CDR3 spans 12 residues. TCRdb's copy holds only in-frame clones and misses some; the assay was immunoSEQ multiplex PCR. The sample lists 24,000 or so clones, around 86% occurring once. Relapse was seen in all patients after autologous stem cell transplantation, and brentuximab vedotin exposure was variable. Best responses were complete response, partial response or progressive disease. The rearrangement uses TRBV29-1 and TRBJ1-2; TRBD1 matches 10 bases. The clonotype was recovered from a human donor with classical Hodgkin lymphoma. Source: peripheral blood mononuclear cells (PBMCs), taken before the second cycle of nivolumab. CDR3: CSARQGAYGYTF. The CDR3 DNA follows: TGCAGCGCCCGACAGGGGGCGTATGGCTACACCTTC.